This entry concerns a single T cell receptor (beta chain). Libraries were prepared by immunoSEQ multiplex PCR; TCRdb keeps only in-frame clonotypes and omits some of them. The data contain under 250,000 clones, more than 85% of them singletons. The data originate from a study of blood T cell repertoires in COVID-19. The CDR3 runs 14 residues. The trim removed 7 bases at V and 5 bases at J, leaving 4 bases unmatched. CDR1 is SNHLY, CDR2 FYNNEI, per germline. This TCR was recovered from a man in his fifties or sixties with COVID-19, enrolled during active disease. Sequencing used peripheral blood. The chain joins TRBV2 to TRBJ1-6; 8 nucleotides line up with TRBD1. The CDR3 spells CASKPGGDNSPLHF. Here the CDR3 DNA reads TGTGCCAGCAAGCCAGGGGGCGATAATTCACCCCTCCACTTT.